This paragraph reports one TCR beta chain. The ends lost 6 bases at V and 7 bases at J; junction bases unmatched: 7. From germline, CDR1 is KGHSH and CDR2 LQKENI. The CDR3 is 13 amino acids. This sample was included in a study of blood T cell repertoires in COVID-19. Methods used by the authors: By means of reference gene primer amplification, nucleated cell counts were estimated. Here immunoSEQ multiplex PCR was the method, and the copy in TCRdb shows in-frame clones only, minus some. The V and J calls and clone size are taken from that table; D and trimming were inferred from the DNA. There are 65,000 to 100,000 clones in the sample; roughly 80% occur only once, and around a sixth lies in the top ten.

The material sequenced was peripheral blood. The V call is TRBV18, the J call TRBJ1-2, with 8 nucleotides matching TRBD1. The clonotype originates from an elderly woman with acute or convalescent COVID-19. This CDR3 is CASSPGTGSGYTF. The CDR3 DNA reads as TGTGCCAGCTCGCCCGGGACAGGCTCTGGCTACACCTTC.